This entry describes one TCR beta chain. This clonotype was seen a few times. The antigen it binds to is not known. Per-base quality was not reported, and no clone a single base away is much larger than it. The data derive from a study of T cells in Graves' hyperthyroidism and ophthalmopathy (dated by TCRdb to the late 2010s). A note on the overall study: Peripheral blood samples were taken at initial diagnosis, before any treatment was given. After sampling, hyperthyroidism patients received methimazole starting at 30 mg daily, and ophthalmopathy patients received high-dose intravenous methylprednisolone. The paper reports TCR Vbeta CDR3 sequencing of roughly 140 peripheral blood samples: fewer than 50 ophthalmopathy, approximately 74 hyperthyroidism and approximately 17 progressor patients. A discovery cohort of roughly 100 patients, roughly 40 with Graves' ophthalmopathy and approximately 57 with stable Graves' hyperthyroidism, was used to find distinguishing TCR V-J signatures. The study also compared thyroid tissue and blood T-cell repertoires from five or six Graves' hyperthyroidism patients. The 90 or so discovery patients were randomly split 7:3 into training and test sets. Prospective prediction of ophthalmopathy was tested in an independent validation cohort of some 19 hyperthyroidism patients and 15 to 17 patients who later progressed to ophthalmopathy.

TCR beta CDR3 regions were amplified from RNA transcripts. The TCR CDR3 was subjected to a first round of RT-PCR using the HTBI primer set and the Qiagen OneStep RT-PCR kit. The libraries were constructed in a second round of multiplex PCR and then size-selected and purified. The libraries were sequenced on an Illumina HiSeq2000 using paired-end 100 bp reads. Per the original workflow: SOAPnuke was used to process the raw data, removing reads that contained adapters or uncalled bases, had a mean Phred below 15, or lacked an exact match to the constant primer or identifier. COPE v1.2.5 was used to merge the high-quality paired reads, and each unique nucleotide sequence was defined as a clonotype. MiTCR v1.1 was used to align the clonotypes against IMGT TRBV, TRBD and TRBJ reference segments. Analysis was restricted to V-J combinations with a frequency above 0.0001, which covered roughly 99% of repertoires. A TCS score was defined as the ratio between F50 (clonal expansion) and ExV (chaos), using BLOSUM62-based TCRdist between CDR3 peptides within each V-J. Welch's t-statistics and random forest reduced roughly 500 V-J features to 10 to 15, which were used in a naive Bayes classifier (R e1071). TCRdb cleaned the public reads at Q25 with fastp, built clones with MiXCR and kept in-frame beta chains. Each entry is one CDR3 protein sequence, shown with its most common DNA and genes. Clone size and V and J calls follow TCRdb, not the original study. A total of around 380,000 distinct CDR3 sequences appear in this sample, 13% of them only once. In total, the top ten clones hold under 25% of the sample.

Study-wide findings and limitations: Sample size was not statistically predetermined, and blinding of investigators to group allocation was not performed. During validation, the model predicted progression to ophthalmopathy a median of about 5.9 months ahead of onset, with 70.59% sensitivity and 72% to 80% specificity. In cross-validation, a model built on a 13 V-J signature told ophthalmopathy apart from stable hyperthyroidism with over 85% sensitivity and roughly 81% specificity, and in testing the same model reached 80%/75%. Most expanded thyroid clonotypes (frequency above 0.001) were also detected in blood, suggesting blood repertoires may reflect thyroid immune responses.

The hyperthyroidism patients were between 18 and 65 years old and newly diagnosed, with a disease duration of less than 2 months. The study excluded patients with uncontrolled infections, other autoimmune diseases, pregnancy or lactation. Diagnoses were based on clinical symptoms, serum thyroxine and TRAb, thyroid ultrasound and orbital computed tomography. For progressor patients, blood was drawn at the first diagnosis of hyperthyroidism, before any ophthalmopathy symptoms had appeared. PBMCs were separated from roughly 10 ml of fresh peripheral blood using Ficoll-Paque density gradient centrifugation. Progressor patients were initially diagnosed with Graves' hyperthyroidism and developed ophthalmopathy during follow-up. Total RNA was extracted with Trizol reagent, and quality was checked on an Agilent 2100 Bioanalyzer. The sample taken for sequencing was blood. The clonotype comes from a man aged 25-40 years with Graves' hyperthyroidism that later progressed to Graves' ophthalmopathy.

The nucleotide sequence reads as follows: TGTGCCAGCAGCCAAGATTGGGGGGCGGAAGGCTACACCTTC. The resulting protein is CASSQDWGAEGYTF. Recombination linked TRBV4-2 to TRBJ1-2, and the D gene may be TRBD1, 6 bases matching. The junction carries 13 bases between V and J, which are trimmed by 0 bases and 8 bases respectively. From its cysteine to its phenylalanine, the CDR3 spans 14 amino acids. The DNA shown is the 42-base CDR3, in frame from base 1. The germline V gene supplies CDR1 LGHNA and CDR2 YNFKEQ.